These 29 T cell receptor beta chains were all obtained from the same sample, sequenced in a study of metastatic and nonmetastatic thyroid tumors. TCRdb re-called the PCR reads via MiXCR. This sample has approximately 15,000 clones, with approximately 23% found just once. All patients reached thyroid surgery having received no treatment beforehand. What was sequenced was tumor tissue. Receptors originate from a female donor with papillary thyroid cancer or a benign thyroid nodule (not recorded which). Some clones in this sample may be carry-over from other donors' samples.

The chain links TRBV4-3 to TRBJ2-7; D is ambiguous. The CDR3 contains 16 residues. Germline CDR1 reads LGHNA; CDR2 reads YSLEER. With 0 bases removed from V and 0 bases from J, the gap between germline ends came to 12 bases. In DNA, the CDR3 is TGCGCCAGCAGCCAAGATTTCCCGGGTAGCTCCTACGAGCAGTACTTC. Residues: CASSQDFPGSSYEQYF.

This clone was detected only a few times. The chain couples TRBV28 to TRBJ2-7; D possibly uses TRBD1 or TRBD2 (5 bases each). There are 15 residues in the CDR3. Germline assignment: CDR1 MDHEN and CDR2 SYDVKM. V lost 6 bases, J lost 3 bases, and 18 bases lay in between. CDR3 DNA: TGTGCCAGCAGCACCCCCCTCCGGGGCGGCTACGAGCAGTACTTC. Translation: CASSTPLRGGYEQYF.

This clone is medium-sized by share. This chain uses TRBV20-1 with TRBJ2-7; the D gene is possibly TRBD2 (5 bases). Trimming removed 3 bases from V and 5 bases from J, with 20 bases in between. This CDR3 is 15 amino acids long. Germline loops: CDR1 DFQATT, CDR2 SNEGSKA (reference sequence). This chain's CDR3 is CSARKVGSRLNEQYF. The CDR3 bases are TGCAGTGCTAGGAAAGTTGGGAGCCGTTTAAACGAGCAGTACTTC.

The rearrangement joins TRBV20-1 to TRBJ2-7; possibly TRBD2 for D (6 bases). Germline V CDR1 and CDR2: DFQATT, SNEGSKA (reference sequence). The V end was cut by 0 bases, the J end by 6 bases, with 21 bases between. This CDR3 region has 16 residues. The CDR3 nucleotides are TGCAGTGCTAGAGATCTCGGGACTGGTGGCCCCGGCGAGCAGTACTTC. Protein sequence: CSARDLGTGGPGEQYF.

By frequency in the sample, this clone is medium-sized. The chain recombines TRBV12-3 or TRBV12-4 with TRBJ1-1; no reliable D call. Trimming removed 2 bases from V and 5 bases from J, with 9 bases in between. This CDR3 contains 13 residues. This CDR3 is CASSLKGRTEAFF. CDR3 nucleotides: TGTGCCAGCAGTTTAAAGGGTCGGACTGAAGCTTTCTTT.

This clone qualifies as medium-sized. The chain uses TRBV9 and TRBJ2-7, with D perhaps matching TRBD2 (6 bases). The CDR3 contains 15 residues. Per germline, CDR1 SGDLS and CDR2 YYNGEE. V shed 4 bases and J shed 5 bases, with 19 bases lying between them. This CDR3 reads CASSSGALASHEQYF. The CDR3 DNA reads as TGTGCCAGCAGCTCCGGCGCTCTAGCGTCCCACGAGCAGTACTTC.

This clone was found many times. The gene calls are TRBV7-9 and TRBJ1-1; D is uncertain. Germline values: CDR1 SEHNR, CDR2 FQNEAQ (reference sequence). Trimming took off 1 base at V and 1 base at J, with 10 bases between the two ends. The length of the CDR3 is 15 residues. CDR3 residues: CASSLGAASNTEAFF. The CDR3 bases are TGTGCCAGCAGCTTAGGTGCAGCCTCGAACACTGAAGCTTTCTTT.

This clone was found once. The chain links TRBV11-2 to TRBJ2-3, with TRBD2 matching 8 bases. CDR3 size: 16 residues. After removal of 5 bases from V and 3 bases from J, the junction contained 10 bases not matched to a gene. The germline V gene has CDR1 SGHAT and CDR2 FQNNGV. DNA for the CDR3: TGTGCCAGCAGCCCCCGGGGACTAGGCCAGACAGATACGCAGTATTTT. Amino acids: CASSPRGLGQTDTQYF. Full variable domain (outside the CDR3, taken from reference TRBV11-2 and TRBJ2-3): EAGVAQSPRYKIIEKRQSVAFWCNPISGHATLYWYQQILGQGPKLLIQFQNNGVVDDSQLPKDRFSAERLKGVDSTLKIQPAKLEDSAVYLCASSPRGLGQTDTQYFGPGTRLTVL.

Many counts were recorded for this clone. The rearrangement links TRBV20-1 to TRBJ2-3; no clear D. Deletions cut 8 bases from V and 4 bases from J, with 4 bases between. Germline assignment: CDR1 DFQATT and CDR2 SNEGSKA (reference sequence). This CDR3 spans 9 amino acids. Here the CDR3 reads CSLADTQYF. CDR3 coding DNA: TGCAGTTTGGCAGATACGCAGTATTTT.

This clone was recorded at least ten times. Other DNA sequences in the same sample also yield this CDR3. The chain couples TRBV5-1 to TRBJ2-3; 8 bases are a match to TRBD2. V dropped 4 bases and J dropped 3; count of bases not matched to a gene: 7. The CDR3 runs to 15 residues. Germline V lookup: CDR1 SGHRS, CDR2 YFSETQ. CDR3 amino acids: CASSHSGSWTDTQYF. The CDR3 nucleotides are TGCGCCAGCAGCCACAGCGGGAGTTGGACAGATACGCAGTATTTT.

This clone was found many times. The chain carries TRBV3-1 and TRBJ2-2; 10 bases map to TRBD2. The CDR3 extends over 17 amino acids. Trimming removed 1 base from V and 5 bases from J; junction bases left unmatched: 7. Germline V lookup: CDR1 LGHDT, CDR2 YNNKEL (reference sequence). This CDR3 reads CASSQGTSGLRTGELFF. CDR3 nucleotides: TGTGCCAGCAGCCAAGGGACTAGCGGCTTGAGGACCGGGGAGCTGTTTTTT. Full variable domain (rest looked up from reference TRBV3-1 and TRBJ2-2): DTAVSQTPKYLVTQMGNDKSIKCEQNLGHDTMYWYKQDSKKFLKIMFSYNNKELIINETVPNRFSPKSPDKAHLNLHINSLELGDSAVYFCASSQGTSGLRTGELFFGEGSRLTVL.

This clone was observed many times. The genes are TRBV6-5 and TRBJ2-2, with 14 positions matching TRBD2. CDR3 size: 18 residues. J lost 0 bases, V lost 0 bases, and 0 bases had no gene match. The germline CDR1 and CDR2 sequences are MNHEY and SVGAGI. Written as DNA, the CDR3 is TGTGCCAGCAGTTACTCGACTAGCGGGAGGGCGAACACCGGGGAGCTGTTTTTT. Its translation is CASSYSTSGRANTGELFF.

The V call is TRBV19, the J call TRBJ1-2; D gene uncertain. V was trimmed by 4 bases and J by 4 bases, leaving 10 bases between them. There are 13 residues in the CDR3. Germline V gene sequence: CDR1 LNHDA, CDR2 SQIVND (reference sequence). The CDR3: CASSTLAVYGYTF. CDR3 in DNA: TGTGCCAGTAGTACCCTGGCAGTCTATGGCTACACCTTC.

V usage is TRBV11-3 and J usage is TRBJ2-7, with 8 positions matching TRBD2. This CDR3 spans 16 amino acids. J lost 0 bases, V lost 7 bases, and 11 bases had no gene match. Germline V gives CDR1 SGHNT, CDR2 YENEEA. The CDR3 bases are TGTGCCAGCACCGGGGAACGTAGCGGGGCCTCCTACGAGCAGTACTTC. Its protein is CASTGERSGASYEQYF.

This clone was counted at least ten times. This sequence joins TRBV20-1 and TRBJ2-7, with D possibly TRBD1 on 7 matching bases. Trimming took off 2 bases at V and 1 base at J, with 15 bases between the two ends. CDR3 length: 15 residues. Germline V gene lookup returns CDR1 DFQATT and CDR2 SNEGSKA (reference sequence). The CDR3 coding sequence is TGCAGTGCTAGAAGTGGGCAGGGGGGATCCTACGAGCAGTACTTC. Translation gives CSARSGQGGSYEQYF.

There are a few counts of this clone. The junction shows a germline mismatch at one end, possibly a read error. In the same sample, other DNA sequences code for this CDR3. V gene TRBV6-1 combines with J gene TRBJ1-2; 7 positions agree with TRBD1. This CDR3 has 14 amino acids. CDR1 and CDR2 from the germline V gene are MNHNS and SASEGT. The CDR3 is CASSDRTGERGYTF. The CDR3 nucleotides read TGTGCCAGCAGTGACCGTACAGGGGAGAGGGGCTACACCTTT.

Ten or more counts support this clone. This sequence joins TRBV18 and TRBJ2-5; D is perhaps TRBD1 or TRBD2 (5 bases each). This CDR3 region has 12 residues. In germline, CDR1 is KGHSH, CDR2 LQKENI. Trimming pared 6 bases from V and 5 bases from J, leaving 10 bases between. The CDR3 reads CASSLEGETQYF. For the CDR3, the DNA is TGTGCCAGCTCTCTCGAGGGGGAGACCCAGTACTTC. Full variable domain (remainder filled in from reference TRBV18 and TRBJ2-5): NAGVMQNPRHLVRRRGQEARLRCSPMKGHSHVYWYRQLPEEGLKFMVYLQKENIIDESGMPKERFSAEFPKEGPSILRIQQVVRGDSAAYFCASSLEGETQYFGPGTRLLVL.

This clone was detected ten times or more. The chain is built from TRBV28 and TRBJ2-1; D is perhaps TRBD2 (6 bases). In germline, CDR1 is MDHEN, CDR2 SYDVKM. Trimming took 6 bases from V and 10 from J, leaving 13 bases between them. The CDR3 consists of 12 residues. The DNA of the CDR3 is TGTGCCAGCAGCCTGGGACTCCAAGAGCAGTTCTTC. It encodes CASSLGLQEQFF. The entire variable domain, with the rest obtained from reference TRBV28 and TRBJ2-1, is as follows: DVKVTQSSRYLVKRTGEKVFLECVQDMDHENMFWYRQDPGLGLRLIYFSYDVKMKEKGDIPEGYSVSREKKERFSLILESASTNQTSMYLCASSLGLQEQFFGPGTRLTVL.

In regard to this clone: A read error may produce the germline difference seen at one junction end. This chain connects TRBV11-2 to TRBJ2-2; D is ambiguous. This CDR3 region has 13 residues. Germline assignment: CDR1 SGHAT and CDR2 FQNNGV. Here the CDR3 DNA reads TGTGTCAGCAGCCTAGGGTGGGCTGGGGAGCTGTTTTTT. This translates into CVSSLGWAGELFF.

This clone came up many times. J is TRBJ2-7 and V is TRBV11-2; unclear D gene. The CDR3 is 11 amino acids. Germline CDR1 and CDR2: SGHAT and FQNNGV. Trimming stripped 3 bases from V and 2 bases from J, with 2 bases between. CDR3 sequence (DNA): TGTGCCAGCAGCTTGGCCTACGAGCAGTACTTC. It yields the protein CASSLAYEQYF.

The chain recombines TRBV3-1 with TRBJ2-7, with D hard to call. The CDR3 consists of 12 residues. Germline loops: CDR1 LGHDT, CDR2 YNNKEL (reference sequence). The germline V and J ends were trimmed by 2 bases and 3 bases, with 5 bases remaining between them. DNA of the CDR3: TGTGCCAGCAGCCAAATAGGCTACGAGCAGTACTTC. As protein: CASSQIGYEQYF.

This clone rates as medium-sized. The chain joins TRBV7-8 to TRBJ2-7; D is unresolved. The germline V gene encodes CDR1 SGHVS and CDR2 FQNEAQ. The V end lost 3 bases, the J end lost 3 bases, and 6 bases lay between the germline ends. The CDR3 covers 12 residues. CDR3 bases: TGTGCCAGCAGCTTTCAGAACTACGAGCAGTACTTC. This translates into CASSFQNYEQYF. The variable domain in full, completed from reference TRBV7-8 and TRBJ2-7, reads GAGVSQSPRYKVAKRGQDVALRCDPISGHVSLFWYQQALGQGPEFLTYFQNEAQLDKSGLPSDRFFAERPEGSVSTLKIQRTQQEDSAVYLCASSFQNYEQYFGPGTRLTVT.

As regards this clone: A much bigger clone sits one base away, suggesting this may be a read error. The gene calls are TRBV20-1 and TRBJ2-3; D remains unclear. This CDR3 has 13 residues. With 3 bases removed from V and 5 bases from J, the gap between germline ends came to 12 bases. Germline V gene data show CDR1 as DFQATT and CDR2 as SNEGSKA (reference sequence). The CDR3 loop is CSASSHWGDTQYF. DNA for the CDR3: TGCAGTGCTAGTTCCCACTGGGGAGATACGCAGTATTTT.

The rearrangement links TRBV20-1 to TRBJ1-4; weak D call: TRBD1 (5 bases). This CDR3 region has 14 residues. The V end lost 3 bases, the J end lost 8 bases, and 16 bases lay between the germline ends. Germline V gene data show CDR1 as DFQATT and CDR2 as SNEGSKA (reference sequence). The DNA for the CDR3 is TGCAGTGCTAGTAAACAGGCTGGTGAAGAAAAACTGTTTTTT. Translating gives CSASKQAGEEKLFF.

The gene calls are TRBV11-2 and TRBJ2-7, with 7 bases matching TRBD1. Germline V gene data show CDR1 as SGHAT and CDR2 as FQNNGV. V shed 5 bases and J 6 bases; nucleotides not matched to a gene: 4. The CDR3 length is 12 residues. Here the CDR3 reads CASSATGFEQYF. As DNA, the CDR3 is TGTGCCAGCAGCGCGACAGGGTTCGAGCAGTACTTC.

This clone appeared many times. V and J are TRBV9 and TRBJ2-1, with 13 nucleotides matching TRBD2. Per the germline V gene, CDR1 is SGDLS and CDR2 is YYNGEE. The length of the CDR3 is 15 residues. Trimming removed 2 bases from V and 7 bases from J; junction bases left unmatched: 3. CDR3 protein: CASSVMGLAGNEQFF. The DNA for the CDR3 is TGTGCCAGCAGCGTCATGGGACTAGCGGGAAATGAGCAGTTCTTC.

In this sample, this clone turned up a few times. The V gene is TRBV2, the J gene TRBJ2-3, with D hard to call. V lost 5 bases and J lost 3, with 6 bases in between. This CDR3 is 12 amino acids long. Germline CDR1 is SNHLY and CDR2 is FYNNEI. The CDR3 loop is CASSTQTDTQYF. CDR3 DNA sequence: TGTGCCAGCAGTACACAGACAGATACGCAGTATTTT.

This clone was found many times. The chain couples TRBV11-2 to TRBJ2-1, with D possibly being TRBD1 or TRBD2 (5 bases each). Germline-derived CDR1 and CDR2 are SGHAT and FQNNGV. Deletions cut 5 bases from V and 4 bases from J, with 9 bases between. CDR3 length: 13 residues. CDR3: CASSMGPYNEQFF. The DNA for the CDR3 is TGTGCCAGCAGCATGGGACCTTACAATGAGCAGTTCTTC.

This clone was detected many times. The rearrangement uses TRBV27 and TRBJ1-5; possibly TRBD1 for D (6 bases). Trimming removed 6 bases at V and 1 base at J, with 13 bases between. The CDR3 contains 15 residues. The germline V gene has CDR1 MNHEY and CDR2 SMNVEV (reference sequence). CDR3: CASRPTGRSNQPQHF. CDR3 coding DNA: TGTGCCAGCAGACCTACAGGGAGAAGCAATCAGCCCCAGCATTTT.